This is a list of T cell receptor beta chains from one sample in a study of CD8+ T cells in alopecia areata. Some clones are missing from TCRdb's copy, which holds only in-frame ones; the method was immunoSEQ multiplex PCR. The sample consists of about 110,000 clones, 55% to 70% of them appearing once. The specimen sequenced was NKG2D-low CD8+ T cells sorted from blood. These receptors all stem from a human donor with alopecia areata. The CDR3 runs from the conserved cysteine through the conserved F or W. Each record gives: D gene, V gene, J gene, clone size, CDR3 DNA, CDR3 protein. A D gene is named only where the DNA matches it firmly. Size is stated for part of the rows, as once, few or many counts, or as a class when the clone is expanded.

>-|TRBV9|TRBJ1-1|-
TGTGCCAGCAGCGTAGTCTGGGGCAACACTGAAGCTTTCTTT
CASSVVWGNTEAFF
>-|TRBV10-2|TRBJ2-7|few
TGCGCCAGCAGTGGGGGACCGCATGGCTACGAGCAGTACTTC
CASSGGPHGYEQYF
>TRBD2|TRBV5-4|TRBJ2-1|-
TGTGCCGGCAAATCGGGACTAGCGGCATACAATGAGCAGTTCTTC
CAGKSGLAAYNEQFF
>-|TRBV28|TRBJ1-3|many
TGTGCCAGCAGTTTCGGAAACACCATATATTTT
CASSFGNTIYF
>-|TRBV9|TRBJ2-7|-
TGTGCCAGCAGCGTAGTAAGCGACCCCTACGAGCAGTACTTC
CASSVVSDPYEQYF
>-|TRBV6-5|TRBJ2-5|-
TGTGCCAGCAGCCCCAAAGGGGACTTCCAAGAGACCCAGTACTTC
CASSPKGDFQETQYF
>TRBD1|TRBV7-9|TRBJ2-5|few
TGTGCCAGCAGCTATGGGACAGGGGGTGTGGAGACCCAGTACTTC
CASSYGTGGVETQYF
>TRBD2|TRBV13|TRBJ2-7|-
TGTGCCAGCAGCTCCTCGGGACTAGGTGTCGAGCAGTACTTC
CASSSSGLGVEQYF
>-|TRBV11-3|TRBJ2-1|-
TGTGCCAGCAGCCAAACTAGGTCTCATGAGCAGTTCTTC
CASSQTRSHEQFF
>-|TRBV9|TRBJ2-1|few
TGTGCCAGCAGCAGGTCGGGCCCGGGGAACAATGAGCAGTTCTTC
CASSRSGPGNNEQFF
>-|TRBV27|TRBJ2-3|-
TGTGCCAGCAGCCGACCTAGCACAGATACGCAGTATTTT
CASSRPSTDTQYF
>TRBD1|TRBV28|TRBJ1-1|-
TGTGCCAGCACTAGACAGGGAGAGAACACTGAAGCTTTCTTT
CASTRQGENTEAFF
>-|TRBV27|TRBJ1-1|few
TGTGCCAGCAGTTTCCAGGACACCTATTCTGAAGCTTTCTTT
CASSFQDTYSEAFF
>-|TRBV27|TRBJ1-2|once
TGTGCCAGCAGTTTAGATCCAGGGAAAGGCTACACCTTC
CASSLDPGKGYTF
>TRBD1|TRBV27|TRBJ1-2|-
TGTGCCAGCAGTTTTGGAGGGGGCGGTGATTATGGCTACACCTTC
CASSFGGGGDYGYTF
>-|TRBV5-6|TRBJ2-1|-
TGTGCCAGCAGCCAGGACAGCTACAATGAGCAGTTCTTC
CASSQDSYNEQFF